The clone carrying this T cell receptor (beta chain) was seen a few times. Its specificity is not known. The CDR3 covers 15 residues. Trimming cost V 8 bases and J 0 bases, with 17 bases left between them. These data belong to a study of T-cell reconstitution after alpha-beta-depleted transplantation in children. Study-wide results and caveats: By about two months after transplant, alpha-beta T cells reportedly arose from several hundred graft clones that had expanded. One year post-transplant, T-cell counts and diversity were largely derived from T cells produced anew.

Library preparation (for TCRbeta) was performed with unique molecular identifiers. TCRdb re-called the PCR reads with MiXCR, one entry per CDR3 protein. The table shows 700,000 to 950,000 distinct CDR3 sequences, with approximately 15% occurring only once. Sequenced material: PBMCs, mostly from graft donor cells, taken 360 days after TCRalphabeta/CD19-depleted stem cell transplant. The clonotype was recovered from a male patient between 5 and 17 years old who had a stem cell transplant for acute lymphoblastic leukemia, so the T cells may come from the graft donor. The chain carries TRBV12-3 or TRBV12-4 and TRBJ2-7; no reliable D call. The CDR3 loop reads CASCPSWTNSYEQYF. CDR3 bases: TGTGCCAGCTGCCCATCCTGGACGAACTCCTACGAGCAGTACTTC.